This TCR beta chain was profiled in a study of identifying expanded T cells in peripheral blood. This clone was recorded once. Germline CDR1 MNHNS, CDR2 SASEGT. The CDR3 consists of 14 residues. V was clipped by 7 bases and J by 0 bases, with 13 bases between them. Clones were read by immunoSEQ multiplex PCR, and TCRdb kept only the in-frame ones, dropping some. The data hold about 130,000 clones, with approximately 86% observed a single time. The rearrangement joins TRBV6-1 to TRBJ2-7; tentative D call: TRBD2 (7 bases). The sequencing input was blood. The source of this sequence is a person aged 18-70 years in good health. Here the CDR3 DNA reads TGTGCCAGCAAGGGGGGGTTCAGCTCCTACGAGCAGTACTTC. Protein: CASKGGFSSYEQYF.